This T cell receptor (beta chain) was profiled in a study of cytomegalovirus exposure and HLA in healthy donors. Study-level background: Unique TCRs from HLA-typed donors, around 93 million of them, were held in an early data release.

Losses at the gene ends were 3 bases for V and 7 bases for J; bases not matched to a gene: 2. Germline lookup yields CDR1 DFQATT and CDR2 SNEGSKA (reference sequence). The CDR3 has 11 amino acids. Study-wide results and caveats: Published work reported that the classifier diagnosed cytomegalovirus status with high specificity and sensitivity. Later work found most CMV-associated TCR beta chains apparently HLA-restricted.

Both 60 Vbeta primers and 13 Jbeta primers went into the PCR. Sequenced by immunoSEQ multiplex PCR; TCRdb stores in-frame clones only, minus some. The table shows 150,000 to 200,000 clones, with about 85% occurring only once. To note about this clone: The antigen is undetermined.

The chain links TRBV20-1 to TRBJ1-2; 7 positions match TRBD1. Source material: PBMCs. The receptor's source is a boy between 2 and 15 years old in good health and CMV-seronegative. The CDR3 DNA reads as TGCAGTGCTAGTACAGGGGTTGGCTACACCTTC. Its protein is CSASTGVGYTF.